This T cell receptor (beta chain) was retrieved from a study of T cells in Graves' hyperthyroidism and ophthalmopathy. Study information: Pretreatment peripheral blood was obtained at initial diagnosis.

Template material for amplifying TCR beta CDR3 regions consisted of RNA transcripts. First-round RT-PCR with HTBI primers amplified the TCR CDR3 region. From the multiplex PCR reads, TCRdb called clonotypes with MiXCR, one entry per CDR3 protein. The repertoire holds roughly 700,000 distinct CDR3 sequences, with about 15% as singletons. Diagnosis rested on symptoms, serum thyroxine and TRAb, thyroid ultrasound, and orbital computed tomography. Comments on this clonotype: Antigen unknown.

Study conclusions and caveats: Blood also contained most expanded thyroid clonotypes above 0.001.

Trimming took 3 bases from V and 8 from J, leaving 13 bases between them. The CDR3 is 13 amino acids. Per germline, CDR1 MNHNS and CDR2 SASEGT. This clonotype was sampled from a woman aged 18 to 35 with Graves' hyperthyroidism. The J gene is TRBJ1-2, the V gene TRBV6-1; D is ambiguous. Source material: blood. The CDR3 is CASSEWGGGGYTF. Here the CDR3 DNA reads TGTGCCAGCAGTGAGTGGGGTGGCGGAGGCTACACCTTC.